One T cell receptor (beta chain) is described in this entry. Samples each yielded at least 5 micrograms of total RNA. It was with a sample-barcoded 5' primer and a J-beta primer mix that a second PCR of about 6 to 12 cycles was run. TCRdb passed the 5' RACE reads through MiXCR, listing each CDR3 protein once. The data show about 1,400,000 distinct CDR3 sequences, with 55% to 75% seen just once and 5% to 7% held by the top ten. This entry is derived from a study of blood T cells in healthy people across ages. Sequencing was carried out using blood. The origin of this receptor is a man aged 18 to 30 in good health.

The CDR3 nucleotides read TGTGCCAGCAGCTTGGACCCAGCCGAGCAGTTCTTC. Translation: CASSLDPAEQFF. This chain uses TRBV11-2 with TRBJ2-1, with no clear D. In germline, CDR1 is SGHAT, CDR2 FQNNGV. This CDR3 spans 12 amino acids. V lost 3 bases and J 10 bases, leaving 10 bases between the germline ends.